This T cell receptor beta chain emerged from a study of blood T cell repertoires in COVID-19. Study-level background: Samples came from the United States, Italy and Spain, spanning acute and convalescent COVID-19. Sample material is recorded as cDNA or gDNA derived from T cells, B-cell-depleted T cells, or PBMCs.

The protocol was immunoSEQ multiplex PCR, while the TCRdb copy is restricted to in-frame clones and leaves out a portion. This sample has approximately 170,000 clones, with about 90% found just once. The CDR3 runs 19 residues. V gave up 0 bases and J gave up 2 bases; unmatched junction bases: 12. CDR1 is MGHRA and CDR2 is YSYEKL in the germline V gene. The participants were between 18 and 89 years old and came from some 23 US areas. J is TRBJ2-4 and V is TRBV4-1, with 8 bases fitting TRBD1. Sequences were obtained from PBMCs or T cells enriched from blood (not recorded which). The source is a woman aged 18-29 years who had recovered from COVID-19. The CDR3 DNA follows: TGCGCCAGCAGCCAAGACACTGGGCAGGGGGCTGGGCCCAAAAACATTCAGTACTTC. Protein: CASSQDTGQGAGPKNIQYF.